This T cell receptor (beta chain) came from a study of T-cell reconstitution after alpha-beta-depleted transplantation in children. Overall study results and limits: About two months after transplant, alpha-beta T cells reportedly came from several hundred expanded graft clones.

Per germline, CDR1 MGHDK and CDR2 SYGVNS. The CDR3 is 14 amino acids. V was shortened by 2 bases and J by 5 bases, with 12 bases between the two germline ends. This clonotype was observed a handful of times. Antigen specificity is unknown. A library of TCRbeta sequences, prepared with unique molecular identifiers, was generated. A single record per CDR3 protein comes from TCRdb applying MiXCR to the PCR reads. The repertoire holds a few hundred thousand distinct CDR3 sequences, 13% seen once, with around 2% in the top ten. The chain links TRBV25-1 to TRBJ1-1; D is unclear. The sequencing used PBMCs, mostly from graft donor cells, collected 360 days after TCRalphabeta/CD19-depleted stem cell transplant. The sequence was obtained from a male patient aged 10 to 17 who had a stem cell transplant for acute myeloid leukemia, so the T cells may come from the graft donor. CDR3 coding DNA: TGTGCCAGCAGTGAAAATCCGAGCGCGACTGAAGCTTTCTTT. This encodes CASSENPSATEAFF.